Presented here are 10 T cell receptor beta chains from one specimen sequenced in a study of blood T cell repertoires in COVID-19. Clones were read by immunoSEQ multiplex PCR, and TCRdb kept only the in-frame ones, dropping some. The sample records some 380,000 clones, more than 70% being singletons. The sample taken for sequencing was PBMCs or T cells enriched from blood (not recorded which). The receptors come from a man younger than 45 who had recovered from COVID-19.

The chain carries TRBV5-6 and TRBJ1-5; the match to TRBD1 covers 10 bases. This CDR3 has 18 amino acids. Germline-derived CDR1 and CDR2 are SGHDT and YYEEEE. Trimming cost V 0 bases and J 3 bases; bases outside gene matches: 9. This chain's CDR3 is CASSLARGTGVLNQPQHF. In DNA form, the CDR3 reads TGTGCCAGCAGCTTGGCTCGGGGGACAGGGGTCCTCAATCAGCCCCAGCATTTT. Drawing the rest from reference TRBV5-6 and TRBJ1-5, the complete variable domain is DAGVTQSPTHLIKTRGQQVTLRCSPKSGHDTVSWYQQALGQGPQFIFQYYEEEERQRGNFPDRFSGHQFPNYSSELNVNALLLGDSALYLCASSLARGTGVLNQPQHFGDGTRLSIL.

DNA of the CDR3: TGTGCCAGCAGTCTCGCGCCCCATATAGCGGGGTTCCACAATGAGCAGTTCTTC. It is translated as CASSLAPHIAGFHNEQFF. The gene calls are TRBV27 and TRBJ2-1, with 8 bases aligning to TRBD2. The CDR3 totals 18 residues. CDR1 is MNHEY and CDR2 is SMNVEV in the germline V gene (reference sequence). The J segment lost 5 bases and the V segment lost 5 bases, leaving 17 bases of the junction unmatched.

V gene TRBV11-2 combines with J gene TRBJ1-2, with no clear D. The CDR3 sequence is 15 residues long. Germline loops: CDR1 SGHAT, CDR2 FQNNGV. Trimming cost V 2 bases and J 7 bases, with 17 bases left between them. The CDR3 region has the DNA TGTGCCAGCAGCTTATCTTCCTCCACCTATTTTGGCTACACCTTC. Translation: CASSLSSSTYFGYTF.

The V call is TRBV18, the J call TRBJ1-6, with 8 bases matching TRBD1. The CDR3 length is 13 residues. Germline values: CDR1 KGHSH, CDR2 LQKENI. V lost 6 bases and J lost 10; bases outside the gene matches: 5. CDR3 bases: TGTGCCAGCTCTCAGGGGGCCGAATCACCCCTCCACTTT. Residues: CASSQGAESPLHF. The full variable domain, in which reference TRBV18 and TRBJ1-6 provide the parts outside the CDR3, is NAGVMQNPRHLVRRRGQEARLRCSPMKGHSHVYWYRQLPEEGLKFMVYLQKENIIDESGMPKERFSAEFPKEGPSILRIQQVVRGDSAAYFCASSQGAESPLHFGNGTRLTVT.

The chain has TRBV7-8 and TRBJ1-1, with D uncertain. Germline V gives CDR1 SGHVS, CDR2 FQNEAQ. V shed 6 bases and J shed 0 bases, with 8 bases lying between them. CDR3 length: 13 amino acids. In DNA, the CDR3 is TGTGCCAGCAGGAGGAGTTTGAACACTGAAGCTTTCTTT. This codes for CASRRSLNTEAFF.

The chain combines TRBV9 with TRBJ1-6; 10 bases line up with TRBD1. V was clipped by 3 bases and J by 10 bases; unmatched bases: 10. CDR3 length: 16 amino acids. The germline CDR1 and CDR2 sequences are SGDLS and YYNGEE. CDR3 sequence: CASSETPGQGNSPLHF. DNA for the CDR3: TGTGCCAGCAGCGAGACACCGGGACAGGGGAACTCACCCCTCCACTTT.

The chain carries TRBV18 and TRBJ1-1; a weak D match, TRBD1 (5 bases). Trimming removed 3 bases from V and 3 bases from J, with 14 bases in between. Germline V gene sequence: CDR1 KGHSH, CDR2 LQKENI. This CDR3 spans 15 amino acids. CDR3 DNA sequence: TGTGCCAGCTCACCTCCTCTCGACAGCCACACTGAAGCTTTCTTT. It translates to CASSPPLDSHTEAFF.

The rearrangement uses TRBV21-1 and TRBJ1-1; whether TRBD1, the table's D call, matches the DNA was not checked. TRBV21-1 is deemed a pseudogene. The CDR3 is 15 residues long. CDR3 loop: CASSPGPPGVTEAFF. The DNA of the CDR3 is TGTGCCAGCTCTCCGGGACCCCCAGGGGTCACTGAAGCTTTCTTT.

This chain links TRBV4-1 with TRBJ2-3, with 7 positions matching TRBD2. The germline V gene encodes CDR1 MGHRA and CDR2 YSYEKL. V gave up 2 bases and J gave up 6 bases; unmatched junction bases: 5. The CDR3 contains 14 residues. CDR3 loop: CASSQLTSVDTQYF. DNA of the CDR3: TGCGCCAGCAGCCAACTCACTAGCGTGGATACGCAGTATTTT.

The rearrangement links TRBV14 to TRBJ2-1; 7 nucleotides agree with TRBD1. Germline V CDR1 and CDR2: SGHDN, FVKESK. This CDR3 has 15 residues. The V and J ends lost 6 bases and 6 bases, in that order; junction bases with no gene match: 11. Here the CDR3 DNA reads TGTGCCAGCAGACAGACAGGGTCTGTGCGCAATGAGCAGTTCTTC. It is translated as CASRQTGSVRNEQFF.